The 25 T cell receptor beta chains listed next were all sequenced from one sample in a study of control samples from healthy donors and cancer patients. Sequenced by immunoSEQ multiplex PCR; TCRdb stores in-frame clones only, minus some. The sample lists about 180,000 clones, roughly 89% occurring once. Sequencing was carried out using blood. The receptors come from a woman aged 45-60 years in good health.

The rearrangement links TRBV3-1 (or the pseudogene TRBV3-2) to TRBJ1-4; possible D gene TRBD1, 5 bases. Deletions cut 5 bases from V and 2 bases from J, with 12 bases between. From germline, CDR1 is LGHDT and CDR2 YNNKEL (reference sequence). The CDR3 is 15 residues long. The CDR3 region has the DNA TGTGCCAGCAGCTCCTATGGGGGGACTAATGAAAAACTGTTTTTT. Translated, it gives CASSSYGGTNEKLFF.

V and J are TRBV24-1 and TRBJ2-7; D may correspond to TRBD1 or TRBD2 (5 bases each). Germline CDR1 reads KGHDR; CDR2 reads SFDVKD. The germline V and J ends were trimmed by 6 bases and 2 bases, with 13 bases remaining between them. This CDR3 is 14 amino acids long. This CDR3 reads CATSPPGQPYEQYF. CDR3 DNA sequence: TGTGCCACCAGTCCCCCGGGGCAGCCCTACGAGCAGTACTTC.

This clone was observed a handful of times. This chain joins TRBV4-2 and TRBJ2-7; D not certain. In germline, CDR1 is LGHNA, CDR2 YNFKEQ. The CDR3 runs to 15 residues. The V and J ends lost 4 bases and 3 bases respectively, with 16 bases between them. The CDR3 coding sequence is TGTGCCAGCAGCCCGGGCTTGGGTGTGGGCTACGAGCAGTACTTC. Translating it yields CASSPGLGVGYEQYF.

This chain uses TRBV6-2 or TRBV6-3 with TRBJ1-5; 8 positions agree with TRBD1. Germline V gives CDR1 MNHEY, CDR2 SVGEGT. This CDR3 has 14 residues. Unmatched junction bases numbered 7, after V lost 5 bases and J lost 7 bases. CDR3 DNA: TGTGCCAGCAGTGCGACAGGGGTGAGACAGCCCCAGCATTTT. It encodes CASSATGVRQPQHF.

This clone has a single count. The chain couples TRBV12-5 to TRBJ2-3, with TRBD2 matching over 13 bases. Germline CDR1 reads LGHNT; CDR2 reads FRNRAP. The trim removed 6 bases at V and 6 bases at J, leaving 0 bases unmatched. The CDR3 has 13 residues. The CDR3 DNA reads as TGTGCTAGTGGACTAGCGGGGGGGGATACGCAGTATTTT. Residues: CASGLAGGDTQYF.

The rearrangement uses TRBV7-2 and TRBJ1-2, with D hard to call. Between the trimmed V and J ends, which lost 11 bases and 2 bases, there was a span of 9 bases. Germline assignment: CDR1 SGHTA and CDR2 FQGNSA. The CDR3 is made up of 11 amino acids. The CDR3 loop reads CAARQNYGYTF. The CDR3 DNA reads as TGTGCCGCGAGGCAGAACTATGGCTACACCTTC.

CDR3 in amino acids: CATSDGPDRSSRMFF. The CDR3 DNA reads TGTGCCACCAGTGATGGACCGGACAGAAGTTCAAGAATGTTTTTT. The V call is TRBV24-1, the J call TRBJ2-2; tentative D call: TRBD1 (6 bases). Germline CDR1 and CDR2: KGHDR and SFDVKD. The V end lost 3 bases, the J end lost 15 bases, and 22 bases lay between the germline ends. This CDR3 contains 15 residues.

This clone appeared a single time. This rearrangement joins TRBV29-1 to TRBJ1-4, with D tentatively TRBD1 (5 bases). CDR1 SQVTM and CDR2 ANQGSEA come from the germline V gene. Trimming shortened V by 5 bases and J by 5 bases, and 12 bases separated the two germline ends. The CDR3 length is 13 residues. The CDR3 nucleotides are TGCAGCGTTACAGGATCGGGAAATGAAAAACTGTTTTTT. This translates into CSVTGSGNEKLFF. Full variable domain (remainder filled in from reference TRBV29-1 and TRBJ1-4): SAVISQKPSRDICQRGTSLTIQCQVDSQVTMMFWYRQQPGQSLTLIATANQGSEATYESGFVIDKFPISRPNLTFSTLTVSNMSPEDSSIYLCSVTGSGNEKLFFGSGTQLSVL.

The chain has TRBV5-1 and TRBJ1-1, with unresolved D. The ends were cut back, 0 bases at V and 1 base at J, with 4 bases in the middle. The germline V gene has CDR1 SGHRS and CDR2 YFSETQ. The CDR3 has 13 residues. For the CDR3, the DNA is TGCGCCAGCAGCTTGGGAGGGAACACTGAAGCTTTCTTT. Its translation: CASSLGGNTEAFF.

This clone has a single count. The CDR3 reads CASSENGEHEKLFF. CDR3 coding DNA: TGTGCCAGCAGTGAAAATGGGGAGCATGAAAAACTGTTTTTT. The chain is built from TRBV25-1 and TRBJ1-4; D uncertain. There are 14 residues in the CDR3. In germline, CDR1 is MGHDK, CDR2 SYGVNS. The germline V and J ends were trimmed by 2 bases and 6 bases, with 10 bases remaining between them.

This clone was seen only once. This rearrangement joins TRBV4-1 to TRBJ2-5, with D hard to call. Germline lookup yields CDR1 MGHRA and CDR2 YSYEKL. CDR3 size: 15 residues. Trimming took off 4 bases at V and 2 bases at J, with 14 bases between the two ends. CDR3 region: CASSLRSSVQETQYF. As DNA, the CDR3 is TGCGCCAGCAGCCTAAGAAGCTCGGTTCAAGAGACCCAGTACTTC.

The genes are TRBV5-1 and TRBJ2-7, with D maybe TRBD2 (5 bases). Trimming shortened V by 5 bases and J by 4 bases, and 13 bases separated the two germline ends. The CDR3 totals 13 residues. Germline-derived CDR1 and CDR2 are SGHRS and YFSETQ. The CDR3 sequence: CASRDSHNYEQYF. CDR3 coding DNA: TGCGCCAGCAGGGACTCCCACAATTACGAGCAGTACTTC.

This chain links TRBV18 with TRBJ1-1; D is unresolved. The germline gives CDR1 KGHSH, CDR2 LQKENI. This CDR3 is 16 amino acids long. V was clipped by 3 bases and J by 3 bases, with 17 bases between them. The CDR3 loop is CASSPRMVGGDTEAFF. DNA for the CDR3: TGTGCCAGCTCACCGAGGATGGTGGGTGGGGACACTGAAGCTTTCTTT.

The rearrangement uses TRBV7-2 and TRBJ2-3, with 9 bases matching TRBD1. This CDR3 is 18 amino acids long. Losses at the gene ends were 5 bases for V and 7 bases for J; bases not matched to a gene: 19. Per germline, CDR1 SGHTA and CDR2 FQGNSA. The DNA of the CDR3 is TGTGCCAGCAGCCCTAACAGGGGGCGCGAAGTTATGATCAATACGCAGTATTTT. Translation gives CASSPNRGREVMINTQYF.

The chain carries TRBV7-9 and TRBJ1-2; TRBD1 might be the D (5 bases). Per germline, CDR1 SEHNR and CDR2 FQNEAQ (reference sequence). The V and J ends lost 5 bases and 7 bases respectively, with 11 bases between them. CDR3 length equals 12 residues. The CDR3 reads CASSPPQGGYTF. The CDR3 DNA reads as TGTGCCAGCAGCCCACCCCAGGGTGGCTACACCTTC.

This sequence joins TRBV11-1 and TRBJ2-7; TRBD2 matches 8 bases. This CDR3 has 13 amino acids. Trimming at V came to 8 bases and at J to 2 bases, leaving 5 bases not matched to a gene. CDR1 is SGHAT and CDR2 is FQDESV in the germline V gene (reference sequence). CDR3 protein: CASGVAGPYEQYF. CDR3 DNA sequence: TGTGCCAGCGGTGTAGCGGGGCCCTACGAGCAGTACTTC.

J is TRBJ2-5 and V is TRBV5-6, with D tentatively TRBD1 or TRBD2 (5 bases each). This CDR3 is built from 13 residues. V was clipped by 6 bases and J by 5 bases, with 14 bases between them. In germline, CDR1 is SGHDT, CDR2 YYEEEE. In nucleotides, the CDR3 is TGTGCCAGCACCAGGGACGCCTGGGAGACCCAGTACTTC. Amino acids: CASTRDAWETQYF.

The chain recombines TRBV12-5 with TRBJ1-2; possibly TRBD1 for D (5 bases). The CDR3 has 14 residues. Trimming took off 0 bases at V and 6 bases at J, with 11 bases between the two ends. Germline CDR1 and CDR2: LGHNT and FRNRAP. CDR3 bases: TGTGCTAGTGGTTTGGTATCAGGGAAGGATGGCTACACCTTC. Protein product: CASGLVSGKDGYTF.

V is TRBV2 and J is TRBJ1-3; TRBD1 aligns across 7 bases. The V gene end was trimmed by 11 bases and the J gene end by 0 bases; junction bases not matched to a gene: 4. Germline V gives CDR1 SNHLY, CDR2 FYNNEI. This CDR3 spans 13 amino acids. CDR3 DNA: TGTGCCGTGGACAGGCGCTCTGGAAACACCATATATTTT. Translated: CAVDRRSGNTIYF.

V is TRBV9 and J is TRBJ1-4; D might be TRBD1 (6 bases). The germline V gene encodes CDR1 SGDLS and CDR2 YYNGEE. CDR3 length equals 16 residues. Trimming stripped 4 bases from V and 2 bases from J, with 15 bases between. The CDR3 region is CASSLTPGVTNEKLFF. The CDR3 DNA follows: TGTGCCAGCAGCCTTACCCCAGGGGTCACTAATGAAAAACTGTTTTTT.

The chain joins TRBV7-2 to TRBJ2-2; 7 nucleotides line up with TRBD2. Germline values: CDR1 SGHTA, CDR2 FQGNSA. This CDR3 has 14 amino acids. V lost 2 bases, J lost 5 bases, and 2 bases stayed unmatched. The CDR3 here is CASSLWGGTGELFF. CDR3 sequence (DNA): TGTGCCAGCAGCTTATGGGGGGGGACCGGGGAGCTGTTTTTT.

J is TRBJ1-6 and V is TRBV5-4, with 7 bases aligning to TRBD1. Per germline, CDR1 SGHNT and CDR2 YYREEE (reference sequence). V shed 4 bases, J shed 5 bases, and the junction held 6 bases outside the gene matches. The CDR3 has 15 amino acids. The CDR3 loop is CASSEPGQHNSPLHF. CDR3 nucleotide sequence: TGTGCCAGCAGCGAACCGGGACAGCATAATTCACCCCTCCACTTT.

The genes are TRBV4-2 and TRBJ2-7; possible D gene TRBD2, 5 bases. V was trimmed by 0 bases and J by 7 bases, leaving 16 bases between them. Germline V CDR1 and CDR2: LGHNA, YNFKEQ. This CDR3 comprises 15 residues. The CDR3 sequence is CASSQEVERRGEQYF. DNA for the CDR3: TGTGCCAGCAGCCAAGAAGTGGAACGCCGCGGGGAGCAGTACTTC.

A word on this clone: The identical CDR3 is also encoded by other nucleotide sequences in the sample. The CDR3 region has the DNA TGTGCCAGCAGCGTAGGTCGGGGGGGCCAGACCGGGGAGCTGTTTTTT. Translation: CASSVGRGGQTGELFF. The V call is TRBV9, the J call TRBJ2-2, with 8 bases aligning to TRBD2. CDR1 is SGDLS, CDR2 YYNGEE, per germline. Trimming took 0 bases from V and 5 from J; bases not matched to a gene: 6. The CDR3 consists of 16 residues.

The rearrangement uses TRBV19 and TRBJ1-4, with D hard to call. This CDR3 is built from 10 residues. V lost 5 bases to trimming and J lost 11 bases, with 6 bases between them. Germline lookup yields CDR1 LNHDA and CDR2 SQIVND (reference sequence). CDR3 protein: CASSGRKLFF. The CDR3, as DNA: TGTGCCAGTAGTGGTAGGAAACTGTTTTTT.